Each of the 14 T cell receptor beta chains below was sequenced from the same sample in a study of CD8+ T cells in alopecia areata. Treatment reported: oral pan-JAK inhibitor, 5-10 mg twice daily. Extracted from the samples, RNA was reverse transcribed into cDNA to serve as the sequencing template. The method was immunoSEQ multiplex PCR; TCRdb's version includes in-frame clones alone and lacks a portion of them. The repertoire has about 190,000 clones, more than 55% of them found once; the top ten carry around 0.7%. Sample: CD4+ T cells sorted from blood, taken at week 4, from a patient treated with tofacitinib. The receptors were sampled from a human donor with alopecia areata.

This clone was seen a handful of times. The chain uses TRBV4-1 and TRBJ2-5, with D tentatively TRBD1 (5 bases). Germline V gene sequence: CDR1 MGHRA, CDR2 YSYEKL. V lost 4 bases to trimming and J lost 2 bases, with 11 bases between them. This CDR3 has 14 amino acids. CDR3 DNA sequence: TGCGCCAGCAGCCTTAAGACAGAGCAAGAGACCCAGTACTTC. Translating gives CASSLKTEQETQYF.

J is TRBJ2-2 and V is TRBV28; 10 nucleotides align to TRBD2. The CDR3 is made up of 15 amino acids. The V and J ends lost 6 bases and 1 base, in that order; junction bases with no gene match: 2. Germline V gene sequence: CDR1 MDHEN, CDR2 SYDVKM. The CDR3 here is CASRPSGRNTGELFF. DNA of the CDR3: TGTGCCAGCAGACCTAGCGGGAGGAACACCGGGGAGCTGTTTTTT.

This clone was observed once. The chain recombines TRBV9 with TRBJ2-7; D is possibly TRBD2 (6 bases). The length of the CDR3 is 15 residues. CDR1 SGDLS and CDR2 YYNGEE come from the germline V gene. The ends were cut back, 3 bases at V and 4 bases at J, with 17 bases in the middle. Here the CDR3 DNA reads TGTGCCAGCAGCGCCGGGACTCCCAAACCATACGAGCAGTACTTC. This encodes CASSAGTPKPYEQYF.

This clone was counted a few times. The rearrangement links TRBV5-1 to TRBJ2-3, with D tentatively TRBD2 (6 bases). This CDR3 is built from 14 residues. Trimming pared 0 bases from V and 4 bases from J, leaving 9 bases between. The germline CDR1 and CDR2 sequences are SGHRS and YFSETQ. The CDR3 DNA reads as TGCGCCAGCAGCTTGGTGACGGGAGCAGATACGCAGTATTTT. Translation: CASSLVTGADTQYF.

About this clone: Other nucleotide sequences from this sample produce the same CDR3. The chain employs TRBV29-1 and TRBJ2-3; 8 positions match TRBD1. Unmatched junction bases numbered 3, after V lost 4 bases and J lost 3 bases. The germline gives CDR1 SQVTM, CDR2 ANQGSEA. The CDR3 runs to 13 residues. Written as DNA, the CDR3 is TGCAGCGTTGTGCGACAGGGGACAGATACGCAGTATTTT. This encodes CSVVRQGTDTQYF.

CDR3 in amino acids: CASSPGSGALTYNEQFF. Here the CDR3 DNA reads TGCGCCAGCAGCCCGGGGTCGGGAGCTCTTACCTACAATGAGCAGTTCTTC. The rearrangement uses TRBV5-1 and TRBJ2-1, with D possibly matching TRBD2 (6 bases). This CDR3 region has 17 residues. V lost 4 bases and J 2 bases, leaving 19 bases between the germline ends. In germline, CDR1 is SGHRS, CDR2 YFSETQ.

V gene TRBV25-1 combines with J gene TRBJ1-3, with no clear D. V shed 4 bases and J shed 0 bases, with 7 bases lying between them. In germline, CDR1 is MGHDK, CDR2 SYGVNS. The CDR3 sequence is 14 residues long. In nucleotides, the CDR3 is TGTGCCAGCAGTGTCCGGGGCTCTGGAAACACCATATATTTT. Its translation is CASSVRGSGNTIYF.

V is TRBV2 and J is TRBJ1-4; a possible D gene is TRBD1 (6 bases). V was trimmed by 7 bases and J by 0 bases, leaving 15 bases between them. CDR3 length equals 16 residues. CDR1 is SNHLY and CDR2 is FYNNEI in the germline V gene. This CDR3 reads CASKTGQLATNEKLFF. The CDR3 DNA sequence: TGTGCCAGCAAAACAGGGCAACTCGCAACTAATGAAAAACTGTTTTTT.

This clone was observed a handful of times. This chain connects TRBV7-2 to TRBJ2-5; 11 positions match TRBD2. The length of the CDR3 is 14 residues. V trimming: 5 bases; J trimming: 3 bases; junction bases outside the gene matches: 2. Germline CDR1 is SGHTA and CDR2 is FQGNSA. CDR3 sequence (DNA): TGTGCCAGCAGCCGGGGACTAGCGGAAGAGACCCAGTACTTC. This encodes CASSRGLAEETQYF.

This chain links TRBV5-6 with TRBJ1-5; D is uncertain. Trimming removed 0 bases from V and 5 bases from J, with 6 bases in between. This CDR3 spans 13 amino acids. Germline V gene sequence: CDR1 SGHDT, CDR2 YYEEEE. The CDR3 is CASSLGPDQPQHF. The CDR3 DNA follows: TGTGCCAGCAGCTTGGGGCCCGATCAGCCCCAGCATTTT.

The V and J genes are TRBV29-1 and TRBJ2-1; 13 bases fit TRBD2. This CDR3 has 15 amino acids. Germline V gene sequence: CDR1 SQVTM, CDR2 ANQGSEA. With V trimmed by 5 bases and J by 9 bases, 10 bases remained unmatched. The CDR3 is CSVSRTSGSRGEQFF. The CDR3 region has the DNA TGCAGCGTTTCTAGGACTAGCGGGAGTAGGGGTGAGCAGTTCTTC.

J is TRBJ2-1 and V is TRBV2; D possibly corresponds to TRBD2 (5 bases). The CDR3 contains 13 residues. Per germline, CDR1 SNHLY and CDR2 FYNNEI. The V end was cut by 8 bases, the J end by 9 bases, with 17 bases between. Here the CDR3 reads CASVPRQRGEQFF. The DNA of the CDR3 is TGTGCCAGCGTCCCTCGACAACGGGGTGAGCAGTTCTTC.

J is TRBJ1-2 and V is TRBV4-2; 7 bases are a match to TRBD1. The CDR3 loop spans 16 amino acids. Germline V CDR1 and CDR2: LGHNA, YNFKEQ. V dropped 1 base and J dropped 3; count of bases not matched to a gene: 8. The CDR3 coding sequence is TGTGCCAGCAGCCAAGGGACAGGCGTATGGGACTATGGCTACACCTTC. As protein: CASSQGTGVWDYGYTF.

V is TRBV30 and J is TRBJ2-3; D gene unclear. The CDR3 is 14 amino acids. CDR1 and CDR2 (germline): GTSNPN, SVGIG (reference sequence). Trimming pared 5 bases from V and 2 bases from J, leaving 14 bases between. Written as DNA, the CDR3 is TGTGCCTGGGCTACCTCGGGCTTCACAGATACGCAGTATTTT. This gives the protein CAWATSGFTDTQYF.